This entry lists 26 T cell receptor beta chains sequenced from one sample in a study of T cells in Graves' hyperthyroidism and ophthalmopathy. Using RNA transcripts as the source, TCR beta CDR3 regions were amplified. When the TCR CDR3 underwent first-round RT-PCR, the HTBI primer set was used. Each CDR3 protein is one row after TCRdb ran MiXCR on the multiplex PCR reads. The sample shows approximately 600,000 distinct CDR3 sequences, around 14% of them seen only once. The sequencing sample was made of blood. The receptors stem from a woman younger than 45 with Graves' hyperthyroidism that later progressed to Graves' ophthalmopathy.

This sequence joins TRBV7-9 and TRBJ1-4; 7 bases map to TRBD1. The CDR3 totals 14 residues. CDR1 SEHNR and CDR2 FQNEAQ come from the germline V gene (reference sequence). The V segment lost 1 base and the J segment 8 bases; nucleotides outside the gene matches: 4. CDR3 DNA: TGTGCCAGCAGCTTAGGACAGGGTCAAGAAAAACTGTTTTTT. Translating it yields CASSLGQGQEKLFF.

This clonotype occurred many times. V and J are TRBV6-1 and TRBJ2-7; D perhaps matches TRBD1 (6 bases). The CDR3 contains 14 residues. V lost 5 bases to trimming and J lost 4 bases, with 15 bases between them. Germline CDR1 MNHNS, CDR2 SASEGT. The CDR3 loop is CASSYDGQQYEQYF. Here the CDR3 DNA reads TGTGCCAGCAGTTACGACGGACAGCAGTACGAGCAGTACTTC.

The rearrangement links TRBV7-2 to TRBJ2-7; D is unresolved. The CDR3 has 12 amino acids. V was trimmed by 2 bases and J by 6 bases, leaving 8 bases between them. Germline assignment: CDR1 SGHTA and CDR2 FQGNSA. The CDR3 bases are TGTGCCAGCAGCTTAATGTGGGGCGAGCAGTACTTC. Amino acid sequence: CASSLMWGEQYF.

This clonotype was recorded many times. The chain couples TRBV6-1 to TRBJ2-7; the D is unclear. V lost 2 bases to trimming and J lost 0 bases, with 14 bases between them. Germline V gene lookup returns CDR1 MNHNS and CDR2 SASEGT. This CDR3 region has 16 residues. The CDR3 nucleotides read TGTGCCAGCAGTGAACTGATCCTACCTAGCTCCTACGAGCAGTACTTC. This codes for CASSELILPSSYEQYF.

There are many counts of this clonotype. V is TRBV18 and J is TRBJ2-3; D not resolved. The V and J ends lost 2 bases and 0 bases respectively, with 6 bases between them. This CDR3 is 14 amino acids long. From germline, CDR1 is KGHSH and CDR2 LQKENI. For the CDR3, the DNA is TGTGCCAGCTCACCAGCGACGAGCACAGATACGCAGTATTTT. Its protein product is CASSPATSTDTQYF.

This clonotype was seen at least ten times. The chain joins TRBV20-1 to TRBJ2-1; no definite D call. Germline loops: CDR1 DFQATT, CDR2 SNEGSKA (reference sequence). V lost 3 bases, J lost 3 bases, and 12 bases lay in between. The CDR3 sequence is 14 residues long. CDR3 sequence reads: CSASTRYSYNEQFF. DNA for the CDR3: TGCAGTGCTAGTACGCGGTACAGCTACAATGAGCAGTTCTTC.

This clonotype has a count of ten or more. The chain combines TRBV28 with TRBJ1-2; no clear D gene. CDR1 is MDHEN, CDR2 SYDVKM, per germline. This CDR3 is 14 amino acids long. V lost 2 bases and J lost 8, with 15 bases in between. The CDR3 DNA follows: TGTGCCAGCAGTTTAGGGGTTGGCCGATACGGCTACACCTTC. This encodes CASSLGVGRYGYTF.

The sample holds many counts of this clonotype. The chain links TRBV10-1 to TRBJ2-7, with D possibly matching TRBD1 (6 bases). Germline V gene lookup returns CDR1 WNHNN and CDR2 SYGVQD (reference sequence). The V gene lost 2 bases and the J gene lost 3 bases, with 11 bases spanning the gap. The CDR3 is 14 residues long. The DNA of the CDR3 is TGCGCCAGCAGTGAGAGGGGGAACTACTACGAGCAGTACTTC. Amino acids: CASSERGNYYEQYF.

This clonotype was observed many times. The genes are TRBV29-1 and TRBJ1-2; 11 nucleotides align to TRBD1. Germline loops: CDR1 SQVTM, CDR2 ANQGSEA. The CDR3 has 14 residues. V trimming: 6 bases; J trimming: 4 bases; junction bases outside the gene matches: 7. The CDR3 loop is CSVQPGQGGYGYTF. The CDR3 nucleotides read TGCAGCGTGCAACCGGGACAGGGGGGCTATGGCTACACCTTC.

This clonotype was picked up many times. This chain connects TRBV7-3 to TRBJ2-7; the match to TRBD2 covers 7 bases. This CDR3 is 14 amino acids long. Looked up from germline, CDR1 is SGHTA and CDR2 is FQGTGA. V lost 5 bases to trimming and J lost 7 bases; unmatched junction nucleotides: 11. CDR3 bases: TGTGCCAGCAGCCCCACCCTAGCGGCCCAAGAGCAGTACTTC. Translation gives CASSPTLAAQEQYF.

The chain links TRBV20-1 to TRBJ1-4, with a possible D match to TRBD1 (5 bases). The ends were cut back, 5 bases at V and 10 bases at J, with 17 bases in the middle. Germline V gene data show CDR1 as DFQATT and CDR2 as SNEGSKA (reference sequence). This CDR3 comprises 13 residues. The CDR3 bases are TGCAGTGCTGGGGGATCGGGAGAGGGAAAACTGTTTTTT. This translates into CSAGGSGEGKLFF.

This clonotype occurred many times. This chain uses TRBV15 with TRBJ2-1, with D tentatively TRBD2 (5 bases). Trimming shortened V by 3 bases and J by 5 bases, and 17 bases separated the two germline ends. The germline V gene has CDR1 LNHNV and CDR2 YYDKDF (reference sequence). CDR3 length: 16 amino acids. The DNA of the CDR3 is TGTGCCACCAGCAGGCCCACTAGTGTAGCCGACAATGAGCAGTTCTTC. Residues: CATSRPTSVADNEQFF.

The sample holds a few counts of this clonotype. V usage is TRBV7-2 and J usage is TRBJ2-3; 7 bases line up with TRBD2. The CDR3 has 15 amino acids. The germline V gene encodes CDR1 SGHTA and CDR2 FQGNSA. Trimming cost V 5 bases and J 3 bases; bases outside gene matches: 8. This CDR3 reads CASSPGTILTDTQYF. DNA of the CDR3: TGTGCCAGCAGCCCCGGGACTATCTTAACAGATACGCAGTATTTT.

For this clonotype: This may stem from a read error, because a much larger clone lies one nucleotide away. V usage is TRBV20-1 and J usage is TRBJ2-1, with a possible D match to TRBD2 (5 bases). Germline loops: CDR1 DFQATT, CDR2 SNEGSKA (reference sequence). This CDR3 contains 14 residues. The CDR3 loop is CSVDGGHSYNGQFF. Written as DNA, the CDR3 is TGCAGTGTAGACGGCGGGCATTCATACAATGGGCAGTTCTTC.

In this sample, this clonotype turned up many times. Written as DNA, the CDR3 is TGCAGTGCTAGAGCCCGAACTAGCGGGATTTACAATGAGCAGTTCTTC. This translates into CSARARTSGIYNEQFF. The chain carries TRBV20-1 and TRBJ2-1; 10 bases are shared with TRBD2. CDR3 length: 16 residues. Trimming cost V 1 base and J 4 bases; bases outside gene matches: 7. Germline CDR1 reads DFQATT; CDR2 reads SNEGSKA (reference sequence).

Many counts were recorded for this clonotype. The chain carries TRBV5-1 and TRBJ2-1, with D possibly TRBD2 on 5 matching bases. The ends were cut back, 0 bases at V and 0 bases at J, with 10 bases in the middle. There are 16 residues in the CDR3. Germline CDR1 is SGHRS and CDR2 is YFSETQ. CDR3 region: CASSLAASGSYNEQFF. CDR3 bases: TGCGCCAGCAGCTTGGCCGCGAGCGGCTCCTACAATGAGCAGTTCTTC.

This clonotype was picked up a small number of times. The CDR3 here is CASSPGQFYNEQFF. CDR3 sequence (DNA): TGTGCCAGCAGCCCGGGGCAGTTCTACAATGAGCAGTTCTTC. This sequence joins TRBV7-9 and TRBJ2-1; D assignment may be TRBD1 or TRBD2 (5 bases each). The CDR3 is 14 residues long. CDR1 is SEHNR and CDR2 is FQNEAQ in the germline V gene (reference sequence). Trimming stripped 5 bases from V and 3 bases from J, with 11 bases between.

This clonotype was picked up many times. This chain links TRBV20-1 with TRBJ1-2, with D maybe TRBD1 (5 bases). The CDR3 loop spans 13 amino acids. The V and J ends lost 6 bases and 7 bases respectively, with 18 bases between them. Germline lookup yields CDR1 DFQATT and CDR2 SNEGSKA (reference sequence). CDR3 residues: CSAPIGGSVGYTF. In DNA form, the CDR3 reads TGCAGTGCCCCCATCGGGGGATCGGTTGGCTACACCTTC.

This clonotype was observed at least ten times. The chain links TRBV6-1 to TRBJ2-5, with TRBD1 matching over 9 bases. CDR3 length: 15 amino acids. Trimming took 6 bases from V and 0 from J; bases not matched to a gene: 5. Germline assignment: CDR1 MNHNS and CDR2 SASEGT. CDR3 sequence: CASRSGTGNQETQYF. The CDR3 DNA reads as TGTGCCAGCAGGTCCGGGACAGGGAACCAAGAGACCCAGTACTTC.

This clonotype occurred many times. The chain combines TRBV29-1 with TRBJ2-7, with D possibly being TRBD1 (5 bases). The CDR3 contains 11 residues. Germline V gene sequence: CDR1 SQVTM, CDR2 ANQGSEA. V lost 6 bases and J lost 6, with 12 bases in between. DNA for the CDR3: TGCAGCGTCCGAGACAGAGGCGAGCAGTACTTC. It translates to CSVRDRGEQYF.

The rearrangement uses TRBV6-1 and TRBJ2-3; D is possibly TRBD2 (6 bases). V was clipped by 5 bases and J by 11 bases, with 14 bases between them. CDR1 MNHNS and CDR2 SASEGT come from the germline V gene. This CDR3 is built from 12 residues. The CDR3 spells CASSSGGTEQYF. The DNA for the CDR3 is TGTGCCAGCAGTTCCGGCGGGACTGAGCAGTATTTT.

There are a few counts of this clonotype. The V call is TRBV24-1, the J call TRBJ1-2; possibly TRBD1 for D (5 bases). The V and J ends lost 4 bases and 1 base respectively, with 6 bases between them. The CDR3 consists of 13 residues. Germline CDR1 and CDR2: KGHDR and SFDVKD. The CDR3 sequence: CATSERGNYGYTF. The DNA of the CDR3 is TGTGCCACCAGTGAAAGGGGTAACTATGGCTACACCTTC.

A few counts support this clonotype. This chain joins TRBV5-8 and TRBJ2-5; D may be TRBD1 or TRBD2 (5 bases each). V shed 0 bases and J shed 5 bases, with 20 bases lying between them. Germline V gene data show CDR1 as SGHTS and CDR2 as YDEGEE. The CDR3 is made up of 17 amino acids. CDR3 in DNA: TGTGCCAGCAGCTTGGGGGGGTTGAAGGGTATGAAGGAGACCCAGTACTTC. It specifies CASSLGGLKGMKETQYF.

This clonotype was seen at least ten times. The chain employs TRBV20-1 and TRBJ1-2, with a weak D call TRBD1 (5 bases). Germline CDR1 and CDR2: DFQATT and SNEGSKA (reference sequence). V shed 6 bases and J shed 3 bases, with 11 bases lying between them. This CDR3 is 12 amino acids long. The CDR3 reads CSAKGTYYGYTF. DNA for the CDR3: TGCAGTGCAAAAGGGACGTACTATGGCTACACCTTC.

This clonotype was counted at least ten times. The chain is built from TRBV2 and TRBJ2-2, with D unresolved. Trimming left V 5 bases short and J 0 bases short, with 10 bases between. The CDR3 spans 15 residues. Germline CDR1 is SNHLY and CDR2 is FYNNEI. The CDR3 DNA reads as TGTGCCAGCAGTCAACAGATACCGAACACCGGGGAGCTGTTTTTT. Translated, it gives CASSQQIPNTGELFF.

As regards this clonotype: A much bigger clone sits one base away, suggesting this may be a read error. This rearrangement joins TRBV20-1 to TRBJ1-1; 9 nucleotides match TRBD1. The CDR3 length is 14 residues. The ends lost 8 bases at V and 4 bases at J; junction bases unmatched: 11. CDR1 DFQATT and CDR2 SNEGSKA come from the germline V gene (reference sequence). CDR3 residues: CSPGTGSRSTEAFF. CDR3 sequence (DNA): TGCAGTCCCGGGACAGGGAGTAGGAGCACTGAAGCTTTCTTT.